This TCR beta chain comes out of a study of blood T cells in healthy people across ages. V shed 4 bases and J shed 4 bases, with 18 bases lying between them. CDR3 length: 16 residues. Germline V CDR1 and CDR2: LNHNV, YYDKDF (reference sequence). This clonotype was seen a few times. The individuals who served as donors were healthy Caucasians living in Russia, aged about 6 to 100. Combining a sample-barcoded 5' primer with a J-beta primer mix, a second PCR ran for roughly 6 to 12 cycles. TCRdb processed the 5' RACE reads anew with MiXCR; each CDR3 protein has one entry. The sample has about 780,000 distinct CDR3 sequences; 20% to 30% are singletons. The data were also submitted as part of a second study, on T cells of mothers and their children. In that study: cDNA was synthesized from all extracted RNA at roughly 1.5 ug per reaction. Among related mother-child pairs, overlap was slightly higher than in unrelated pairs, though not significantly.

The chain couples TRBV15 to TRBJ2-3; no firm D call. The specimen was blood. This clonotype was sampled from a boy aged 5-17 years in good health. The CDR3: CATSTESHSYPDTQYF. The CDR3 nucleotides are TGTGCCACCAGCACAGAGTCTCACAGCTATCCAGATACGCAGTATTTT.